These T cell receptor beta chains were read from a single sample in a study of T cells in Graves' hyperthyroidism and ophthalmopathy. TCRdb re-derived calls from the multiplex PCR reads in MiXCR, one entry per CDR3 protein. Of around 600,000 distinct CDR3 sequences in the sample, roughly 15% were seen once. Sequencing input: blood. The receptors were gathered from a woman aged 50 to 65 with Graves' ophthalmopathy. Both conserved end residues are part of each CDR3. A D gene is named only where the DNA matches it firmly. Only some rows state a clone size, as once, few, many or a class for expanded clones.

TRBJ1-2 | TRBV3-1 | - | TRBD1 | TGTGCCAGCAGCCAAGATTATGCAGGGGGCGTCTATGGCTACACCTTC | CASSQDYAGGVYGYTF
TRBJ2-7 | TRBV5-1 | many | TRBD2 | TGCGCCAGCAGCTTGGATGGACTAGCTCAGGAGCAGTACTTC | CASSLDGLAQEQYF
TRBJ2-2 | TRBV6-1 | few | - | TGTGCCGGAAGAAAAGGGGCGAGGAACACCGGGGAGCTGTTTTTT | CAGRKGARNTGELFF
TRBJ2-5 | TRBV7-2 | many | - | TGTGCCAGCAGCCAGATAGGGGGGCGTGTGGGCTGGGGAGAGACCCAGTACTTC | CASSQIGGRVGWGETQYF
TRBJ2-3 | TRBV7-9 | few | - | TGTGCCAGCAGTGACAGACAGTTCACAGATACGCAGTATTTT | CASSDRQFTDTQYF
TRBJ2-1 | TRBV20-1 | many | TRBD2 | TGCAGTGCTGGGGGAGGGATCGGCAATGAGCAGTTCTTC | CSAGGGIGNEQFF
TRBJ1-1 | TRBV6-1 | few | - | TGTGCCAGCAGTTTTCAGGACAGCGGCACTGAAGCTTTCTTT | CASSFQDSGTEAFF
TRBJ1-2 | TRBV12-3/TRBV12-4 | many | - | TGTGCCAGCAGTCTTCGGACAGACTATGGCTACACCTTC | CASSLRTDYGYTF
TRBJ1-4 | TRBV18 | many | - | TGTGCCAGCTCACCCCAACAGACTAATGAAAAACTGTTTTTT | CASSPQQTNEKLFF
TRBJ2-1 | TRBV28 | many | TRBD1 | TGTGCCAGCAGGAAACAGGGGACAGGGTTCTTC | CASRKQGTGFF
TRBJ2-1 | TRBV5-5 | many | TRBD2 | TGTGCCAGCAGCCCTAGCGGACCCCGGGACAATGAGCAGTTCTTC | CASSPSGPRDNEQFF
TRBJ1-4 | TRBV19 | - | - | TGTGCCAGTAGTATTCAGGGAATGAGTAATGAAAAACTGTTTTTT | CASSIQGMSNEKLFF
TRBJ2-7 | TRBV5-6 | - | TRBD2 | TGTTCCAGCAGCTATAGCGGGAGGGCCCACGAGCAGTACTTC | CSSSYSGRAHEQYF
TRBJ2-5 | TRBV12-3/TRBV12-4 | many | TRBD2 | TGTGCCAGCAGTTCGATAGGGACTAGCGAGACCCAGTACTTC | CASSSIGTSETQYF
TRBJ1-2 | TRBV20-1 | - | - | TGCAGTGTCCGGAGTCAGGGCGGGGGCTACACCTTC | CSVRSQGGGYTF
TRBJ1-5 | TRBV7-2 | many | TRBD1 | TGTGCCAGCAGCTGGGGACAGGGGGTCAATCAGCCCCAGCATTTT | CASSWGQGVNQPQHF
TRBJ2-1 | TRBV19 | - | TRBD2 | TGTGCCACGGGATGGACTAGTAGTGTTGAGCAGTTCTTC | CATGWTSSVEQFF
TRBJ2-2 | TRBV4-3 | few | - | TGCGCCAGCAGCCAACTCGGGTCCGGGGAGCTGTTTTTT | CASSQLGSGELFF
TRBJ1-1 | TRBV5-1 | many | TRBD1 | TGCGCCAGCAGCGATCCGGGACAGGGAAACACTGAAGCTTTCTTT | CASSDPGQGNTEAFF
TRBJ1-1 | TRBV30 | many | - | TGTGCCTGGGGTCCGGGACGCTTCAACACTGAAGCTTTCTTT | CAWGPGRFNTEAFF
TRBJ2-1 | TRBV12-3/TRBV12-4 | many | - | TGTGCCAGCAGTACCTTAGGCGGGCAGTTCTTC | CASSTLGGQFF
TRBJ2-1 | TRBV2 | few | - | TGTGCCAGCAGCCCTGCCTTAAATGAGCAGTTCTTC | CASSPALNEQFF
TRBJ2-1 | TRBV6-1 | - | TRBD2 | TGTGCCAGCAGTGAATGGGGCGGGAGCTCCTACAATGAGCAGTTCTTC | CASSEWGGSSYNEQFF
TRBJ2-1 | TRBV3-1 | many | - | TGTGCCAGCAGCCAAGATGTGAGGGACTCCTACAATGAGCAGTTCTTC | CASSQDVRDSYNEQFF
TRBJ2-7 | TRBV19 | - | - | TGTGCCAGTAGTGCTATACCGGCTGAAAATTACGAGCAGTACTTC | CASSAIPAENYEQYF
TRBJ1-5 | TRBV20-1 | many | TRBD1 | TGCAGTGCTAAGGGGGCCAATCAGCCCCAGCATTTT | CSAKGANQPQHF
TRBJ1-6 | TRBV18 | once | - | TGTGCCAGCTCACCCCAGGGGATCTATAATTCACCCCTCCACTTT | CASSPQGIYNSPLHF
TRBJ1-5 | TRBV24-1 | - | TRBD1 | TGTGCCACCTTTTTAGGGGACAGGGAGTGGGTCAATCAGCCCCAGCATTTT | CATFLGDREWVNQPQHF
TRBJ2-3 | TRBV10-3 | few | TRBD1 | TGTGCCACCAGTCCGGACAGGGTCACAGATACGCAGTATTTT | CATSPDRVTDTQYF
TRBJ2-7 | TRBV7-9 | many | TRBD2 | TGTGCCAGCAGCTTAGCTCTAGCGGGAGACGAGCAGTACTTC | CASSLALAGDEQYF
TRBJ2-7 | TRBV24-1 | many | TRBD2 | TGTGCCACCAGTTCGGGAGGAGCGGTTTACGAGCAGTACTTC | CATSSGGAVYEQYF
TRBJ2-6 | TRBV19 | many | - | TGTGCCAGTAACCTGGGGCGGTCAGGGGCCAACGTCCTGACTTTC | CASNLGRSGANVLTF
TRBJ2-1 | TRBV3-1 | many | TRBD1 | TGTGCCAGCAGCCTAAAATACGGACAGGGTATGAACAATGAGCAGTTCTTC | CASSLKYGQGMNNEQFF
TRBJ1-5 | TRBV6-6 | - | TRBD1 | TGTGCCAGCAGTTACGATCCAGGGGGGCCCCAGCATTTT | CASSYDPGGPQHF
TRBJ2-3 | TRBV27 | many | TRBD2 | TGTGCCAGCAGTTTTTACAGGGGGTCTAGCGGGAGTCCCACAGATACGCAGTATTTT | CASSFYRGSSGSPTDTQYF
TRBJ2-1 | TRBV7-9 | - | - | TGTGCCAGCAGCCTACTCCCCTTAGCGGCCACCTACAATGAGCAGTTCTTC | CASSLLPLAATYNEQFF
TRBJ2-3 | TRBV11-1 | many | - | TGTGCCAGCAGCTTAAAGATCCCAGATACGCAGTATTTT | CASSLKIPDTQYF
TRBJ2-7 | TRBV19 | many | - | TGTGCCAGTAGGATTATCGGACAGCTAACCTACGAGCAGTACTTC | CASRIIGQLTYEQYF
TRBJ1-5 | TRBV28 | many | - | TGTGCCAGCAATCCAAACAGGGGCAATCAGCCCCAGCATTTT | CASNPNRGNQPQHF